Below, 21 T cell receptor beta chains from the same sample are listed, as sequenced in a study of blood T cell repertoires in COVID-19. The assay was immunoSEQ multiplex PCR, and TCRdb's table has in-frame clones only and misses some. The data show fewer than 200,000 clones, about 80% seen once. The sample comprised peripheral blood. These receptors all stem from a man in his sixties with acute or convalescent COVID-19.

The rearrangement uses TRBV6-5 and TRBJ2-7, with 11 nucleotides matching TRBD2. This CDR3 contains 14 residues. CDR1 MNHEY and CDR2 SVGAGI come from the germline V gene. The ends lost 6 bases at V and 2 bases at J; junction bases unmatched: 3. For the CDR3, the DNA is TGTGCCAGCAGGAGGACTAGCGGGCCCTACGAGCAGTACTTC. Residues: CASRRTSGPYEQYF.

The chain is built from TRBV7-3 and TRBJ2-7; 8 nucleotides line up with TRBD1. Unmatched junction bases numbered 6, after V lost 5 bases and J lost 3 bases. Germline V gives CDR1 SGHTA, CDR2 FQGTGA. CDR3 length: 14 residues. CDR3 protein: CASSPEDRDYEQYF. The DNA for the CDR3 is TGTGCCAGCAGCCCCGAGGACAGGGACTACGAGCAGTACTTC.

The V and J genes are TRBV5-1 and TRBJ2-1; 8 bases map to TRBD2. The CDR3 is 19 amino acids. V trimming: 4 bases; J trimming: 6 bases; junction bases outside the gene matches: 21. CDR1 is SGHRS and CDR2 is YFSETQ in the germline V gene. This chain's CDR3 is CASSPGGTSGGGGRNEQFF. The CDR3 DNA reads TGCGCCAGCAGCCCTGGGGGTACTAGCGGAGGGGGAGGACGCAATGAGCAGTTCTTC.

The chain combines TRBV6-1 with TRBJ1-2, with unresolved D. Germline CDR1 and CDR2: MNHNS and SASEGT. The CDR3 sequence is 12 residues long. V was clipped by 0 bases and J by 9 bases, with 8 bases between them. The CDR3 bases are TGTGCCAGCAGTGAAGCGAGAGTCAGCTACACCTTC. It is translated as CASSEARVSYTF.

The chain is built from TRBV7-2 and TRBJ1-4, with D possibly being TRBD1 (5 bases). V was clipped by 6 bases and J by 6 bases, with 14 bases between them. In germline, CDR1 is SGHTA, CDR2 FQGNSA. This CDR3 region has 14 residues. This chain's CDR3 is CASSPAGGYEKLFF. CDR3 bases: TGTGCCAGCAGTCCGGCGGGGGGTTATGAAAAACTGTTTTTT.

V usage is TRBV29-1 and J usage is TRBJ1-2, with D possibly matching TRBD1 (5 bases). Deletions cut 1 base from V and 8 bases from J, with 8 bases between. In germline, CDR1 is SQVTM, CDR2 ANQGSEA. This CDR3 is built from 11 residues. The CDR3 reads CSVEVGRGYTF. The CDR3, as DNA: TGCAGCGTTGAAGTGGGGCGCGGCTACACCTTC.

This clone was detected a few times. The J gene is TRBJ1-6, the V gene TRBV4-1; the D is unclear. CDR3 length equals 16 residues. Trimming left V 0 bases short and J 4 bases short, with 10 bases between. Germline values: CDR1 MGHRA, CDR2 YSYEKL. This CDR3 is CASSQESGSYNSPLHF. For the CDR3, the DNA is TGCGCCAGCAGCCAAGAGTCAGGATCATATAATTCACCCCTCCACTTT.

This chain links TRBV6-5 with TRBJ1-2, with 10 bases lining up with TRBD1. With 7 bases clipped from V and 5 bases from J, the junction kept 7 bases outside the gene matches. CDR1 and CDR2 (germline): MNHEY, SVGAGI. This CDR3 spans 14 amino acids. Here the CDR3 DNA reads TGTGCCAGCACCAAACGACAGGGGGCGTATGGCTACACCTTC. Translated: CASTKRQGAYGYTF.

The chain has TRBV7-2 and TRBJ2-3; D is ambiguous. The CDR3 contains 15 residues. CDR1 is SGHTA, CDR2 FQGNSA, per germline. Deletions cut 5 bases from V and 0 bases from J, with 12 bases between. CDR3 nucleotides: TGTGCCAGCAGCCCCTCGGCGGCCAGCACAGATACGCAGTATTTT. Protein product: CASSPSAASTDTQYF. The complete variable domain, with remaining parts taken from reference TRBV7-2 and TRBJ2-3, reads GAGVSQSPSNKVTEKGKDVELRCDPISGHTALYWYRQSLGQGLEFLIYFQGNSAPDKSGLPSDRFSAERTGGSVSTLTIQRTQQEDSAVYLCASSPSAASTDTQYFGPGTRLTVL.

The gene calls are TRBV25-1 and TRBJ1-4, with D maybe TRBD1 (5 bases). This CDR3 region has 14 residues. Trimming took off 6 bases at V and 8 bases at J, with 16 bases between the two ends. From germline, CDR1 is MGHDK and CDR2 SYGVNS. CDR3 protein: CASSPGGGGEKLFF. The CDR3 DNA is TGTGCCAGCAGCCCCGGGGGGGGTGGCGAAAAACTGTTTTTT.

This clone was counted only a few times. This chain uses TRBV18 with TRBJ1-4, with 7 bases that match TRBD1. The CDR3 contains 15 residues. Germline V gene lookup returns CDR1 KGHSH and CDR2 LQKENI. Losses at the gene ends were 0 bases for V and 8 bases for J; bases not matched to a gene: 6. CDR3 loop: CASSPPNRGGEKLFF. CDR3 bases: TGTGCCAGCTCACCACCTAACAGGGGCGGGGAAAAACTGTTTTTT.

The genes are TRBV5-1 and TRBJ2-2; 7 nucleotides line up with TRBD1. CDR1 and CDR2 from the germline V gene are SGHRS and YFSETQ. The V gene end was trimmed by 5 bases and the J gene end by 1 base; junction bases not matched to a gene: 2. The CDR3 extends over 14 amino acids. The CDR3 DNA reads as TGCGCCAGCAGACCAGGGGGGAACACCGGGGAGCTGTTTTTT. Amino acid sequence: CASRPGGNTGELFF.

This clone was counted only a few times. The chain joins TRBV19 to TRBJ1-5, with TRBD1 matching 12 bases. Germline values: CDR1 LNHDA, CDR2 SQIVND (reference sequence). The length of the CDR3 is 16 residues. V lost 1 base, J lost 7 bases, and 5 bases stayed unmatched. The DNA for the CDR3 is TGTGCCAGTAGTATAGCCGGGACAGGGGGCTTCCAGCCCCAGCATTTT. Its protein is CASSIAGTGGFQPQHF. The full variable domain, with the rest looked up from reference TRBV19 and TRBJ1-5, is DGGITQSPKYLFRKEGQNVTLSCEQNLNHDAMYWYRQDPGQGLRLIYYSQIVNDFQKGDIAEGYSVSREKKESFPLTVTSAQKNPTAFYLCASSIAGTGGFQPQHFGDGTRLSIL.

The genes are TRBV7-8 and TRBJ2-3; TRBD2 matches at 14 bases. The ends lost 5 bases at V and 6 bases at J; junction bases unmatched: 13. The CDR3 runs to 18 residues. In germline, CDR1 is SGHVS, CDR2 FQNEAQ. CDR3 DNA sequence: TGTGCCAGCAGCCGCCGGCGGGGACTAGCGGGAGTCGAGGATACGCAGTATTTT. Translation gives CASSRRRGLAGVEDTQYF.

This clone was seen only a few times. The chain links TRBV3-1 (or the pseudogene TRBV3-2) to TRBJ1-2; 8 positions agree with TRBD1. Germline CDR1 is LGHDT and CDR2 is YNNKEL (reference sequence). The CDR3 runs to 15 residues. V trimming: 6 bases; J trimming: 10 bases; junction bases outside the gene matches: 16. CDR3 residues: CASRREGQGRNDYTF. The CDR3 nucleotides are TGTGCCAGCAGGCGAGAAGGACAGGGAAGAAATGACTACACCTTC.

CDR3 DNA sequence: TGTGCCAGCAGCTTGACAGGGGCCTCAACTAAACTGTTTTTT. As protein: CASSLTGASTKLFF. The V and J genes are TRBV7-9 and TRBJ1-4, with 8 bases identical to TRBD1. Trimming removed 3 bases from V and 11 bases from J; junction bases left unmatched: 8. The CDR3 has 14 amino acids. Per germline, CDR1 SEHNR and CDR2 FQNEAQ (reference sequence).

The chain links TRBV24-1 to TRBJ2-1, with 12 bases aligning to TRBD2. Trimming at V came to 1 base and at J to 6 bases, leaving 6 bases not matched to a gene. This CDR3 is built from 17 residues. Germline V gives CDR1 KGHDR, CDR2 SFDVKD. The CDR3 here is CATSDFGSSGRVNEQFF. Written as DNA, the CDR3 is TGTGCCACCAGTGATTTCGGATCTAGCGGGAGGGTCAATGAGCAGTTCTTC.

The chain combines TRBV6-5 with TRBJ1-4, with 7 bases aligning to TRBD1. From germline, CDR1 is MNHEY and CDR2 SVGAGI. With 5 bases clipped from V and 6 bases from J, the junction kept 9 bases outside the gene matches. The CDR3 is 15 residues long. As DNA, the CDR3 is TGTGCCAGCAGTCATACGTGGGACAGTGATGAAAAACTGTTTTTT. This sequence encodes CASSHTWDSDEKLFF.

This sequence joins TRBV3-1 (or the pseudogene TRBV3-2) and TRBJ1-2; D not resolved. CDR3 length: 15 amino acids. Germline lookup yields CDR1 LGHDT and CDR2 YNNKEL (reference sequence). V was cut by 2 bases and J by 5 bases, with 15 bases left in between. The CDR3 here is CASSQMTGVGYGYTF. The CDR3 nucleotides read TGTGCCAGCAGCCAAATGACCGGGGTCGGGTATGGCTACACCTTC.

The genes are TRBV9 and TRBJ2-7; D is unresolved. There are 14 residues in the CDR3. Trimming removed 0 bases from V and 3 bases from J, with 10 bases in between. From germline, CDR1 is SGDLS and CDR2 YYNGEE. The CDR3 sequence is CASSVGQANYEQYF. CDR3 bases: TGTGCCAGCAGCGTAGGGCAGGCCAACTACGAGCAGTACTTC.

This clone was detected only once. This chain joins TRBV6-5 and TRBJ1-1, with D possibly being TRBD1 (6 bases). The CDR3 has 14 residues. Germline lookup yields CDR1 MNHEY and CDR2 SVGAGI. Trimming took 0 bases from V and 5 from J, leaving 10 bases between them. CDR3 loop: CASSYSQGRTEAFF. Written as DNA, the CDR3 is TGTGCCAGCAGTTACTCACAGGGTAGGACTGAAGCTTTCTTT.